This entry concerns a single TCR beta chain. The identical CDR3 is also encoded by other nucleotide sequences in the sample. As originally analysed: From reference gene primer amplification, estimates of nucleated cell counts were derived. Sequencing used immunoSEQ multiplex PCR; TCRdb keeps in-frame clones, though not all of them. The V and J calls and clone size come from that table; D and trimming were worked out from the DNA. The table records 400,000 or so clones, over 75% of them present only once. The trim removed 3 bases at V and 3 bases at J, leaving 1 base unmatched. Germline V gives CDR1 KGHSH, CDR2 LQKENI. The CDR3 runs to 13 residues. Across 24 US areas, participants ranged in age from about 18 to 90 years. Cohort assignment relied on participant-reported clinical history. This record belongs to a study of blood T cell repertoires in COVID-19. Study information: PBMCs, B-cell-depleted T cells, or T cells were the source of the cDNA or gDNA that made up the material.

Sequenced sample: PBMCs or T cells enriched from blood (not recorded which). The genes are TRBV18 and TRBJ1-2, with TRBD1 identical over 7 bases. This TCR was recovered from a man in his forties in a cohort exposed to, infected with or recovered from COVID-19 (not recorded which). CDR3 sequence (DNA): TGTGCCAGCTCACCCGGGACAGACTATGGCTACACCTTC. Amino acid sequence: CASSPGTDYGYTF.